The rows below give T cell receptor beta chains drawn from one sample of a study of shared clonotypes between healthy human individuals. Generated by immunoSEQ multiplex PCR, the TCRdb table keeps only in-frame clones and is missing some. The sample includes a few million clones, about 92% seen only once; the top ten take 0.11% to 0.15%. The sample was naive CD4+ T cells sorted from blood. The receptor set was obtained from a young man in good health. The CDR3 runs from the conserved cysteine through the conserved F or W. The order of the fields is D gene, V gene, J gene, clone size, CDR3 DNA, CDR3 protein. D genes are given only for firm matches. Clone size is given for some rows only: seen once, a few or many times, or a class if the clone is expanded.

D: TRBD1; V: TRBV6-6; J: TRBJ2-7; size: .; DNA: TGTGCCAGCAGCCCGACAGGGGAAGGGACCTACGAGCAGTACTTC; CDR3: CASSPTGEGTYEQYF
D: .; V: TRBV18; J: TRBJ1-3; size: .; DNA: TGTGCCAGCTCACCGACAGTATCAGGAAACACCATATATTTT; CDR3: CASSPTVSGNTIYF
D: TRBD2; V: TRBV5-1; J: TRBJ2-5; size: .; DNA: TGCGCCAGCAGACTTGGACTAGCGACCCAAGAGACCCAGTACTTC; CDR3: CASRLGLATQETQYF
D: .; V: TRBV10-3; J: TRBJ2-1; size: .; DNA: TGTGCCATCGACCGGGGCCGTGAGCAGTTCTTC; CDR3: CAIDRGREQFF
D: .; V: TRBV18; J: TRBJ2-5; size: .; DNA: TGTGCCAGCTCACCGATGGATGAGACCCAGTACTTC; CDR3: CASSPMDETQYF
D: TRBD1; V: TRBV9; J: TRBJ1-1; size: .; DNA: TGTGCCAGCAGCGTAGGTCTGGGACAGGGGAACACTGAAGCTTTCTTT; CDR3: CASSVGLGQGNTEAFF
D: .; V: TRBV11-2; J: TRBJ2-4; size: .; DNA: TGTGCCAGCAGCTTCCAGGGCTTTCAGTACTTC; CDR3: CASSFQGFQYF
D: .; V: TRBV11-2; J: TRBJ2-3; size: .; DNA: TGTGCCAGCAGCTTAGCTCCCGCCAGGGTTAGCACAGATACGCAGTATTTT; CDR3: CASSLAPARVSTDTQYF
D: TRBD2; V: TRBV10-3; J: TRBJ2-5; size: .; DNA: TGTGCCATCAGGGCCGGGACTAGCGGGGGGGCTGGAGAGACCCAGTACTTC; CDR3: CAIRAGTSGGAGETQYF
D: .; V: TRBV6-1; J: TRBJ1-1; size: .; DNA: TGTGCCAGCAGTGAAGGGTCCCTTCTCACTGAAGCTTTCTTT; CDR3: CASSEGSLLTEAFF
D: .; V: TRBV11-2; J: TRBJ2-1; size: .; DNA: TGTGCCAGCAGCTCCGAGACAAGGGCACTACTGTCCAATGAGCAGTTCTTC; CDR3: CASSSETRALLSNEQFF
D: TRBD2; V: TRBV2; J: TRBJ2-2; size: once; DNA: TGTGCCAGCACGGGTACCAGCGGGGCAGCCGGGGAGCTGTTTTTT; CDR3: CASTGTSGAAGELFF
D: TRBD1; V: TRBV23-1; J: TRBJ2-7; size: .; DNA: TGCGCCAGCAGTCAATGTAAGGGGACAGGGTGCCACGAGCAGTACTTC; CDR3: CASSQCKGTGCHEQYF
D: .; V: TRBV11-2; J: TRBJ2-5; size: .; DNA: TGTGCCAGCTCTCCTTACCAAGAGACCCAGTACTTC; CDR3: CASSPYQETQYF
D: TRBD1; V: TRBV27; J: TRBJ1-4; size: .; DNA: TGTGCCAGCAGTTTTCGACAGGGGGCTTGGGGTGAAAAACTGTTTTTT; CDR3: CASSFRQGAWGEKLFF
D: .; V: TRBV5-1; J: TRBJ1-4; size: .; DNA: TGCGCCAGCAGCCCTGGTCCGGGGACAACTAATGAAAAACTGTTTTTT; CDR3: CASSPGPGTTNEKLFF
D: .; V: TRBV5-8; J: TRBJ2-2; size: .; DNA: TGTGCCAGCAGCTTCTGGACCAACACCGGGGAGCTGTTTTTT; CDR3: CASSFWTNTGELFF
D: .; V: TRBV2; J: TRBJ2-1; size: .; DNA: TGTGCCAGCAGTGAAGAGTCCGAGGATGAGCAGTTCTTC; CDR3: CASSEESEDEQFF